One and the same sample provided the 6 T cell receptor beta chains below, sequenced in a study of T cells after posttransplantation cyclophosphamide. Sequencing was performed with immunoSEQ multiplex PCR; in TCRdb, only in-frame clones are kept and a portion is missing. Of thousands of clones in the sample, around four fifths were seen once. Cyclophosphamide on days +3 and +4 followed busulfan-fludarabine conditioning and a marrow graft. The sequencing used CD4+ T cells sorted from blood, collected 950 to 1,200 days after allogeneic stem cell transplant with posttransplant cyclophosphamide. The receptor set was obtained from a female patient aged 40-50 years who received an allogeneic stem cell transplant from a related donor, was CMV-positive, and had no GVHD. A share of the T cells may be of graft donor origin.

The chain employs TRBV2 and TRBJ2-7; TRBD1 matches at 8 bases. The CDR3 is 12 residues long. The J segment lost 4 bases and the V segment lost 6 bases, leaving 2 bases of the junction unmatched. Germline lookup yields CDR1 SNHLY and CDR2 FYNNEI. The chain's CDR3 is CASSDRGYEQYF. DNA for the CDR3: TGTGCCAGCAGCGACAGGGGATACGAGCAGTACTTC.

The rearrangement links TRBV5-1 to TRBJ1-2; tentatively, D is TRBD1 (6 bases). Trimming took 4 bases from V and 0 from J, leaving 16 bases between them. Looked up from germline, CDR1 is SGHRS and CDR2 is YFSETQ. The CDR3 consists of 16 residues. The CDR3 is CASSHHQGTSNYGYTF. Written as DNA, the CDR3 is TGCGCCAGCAGCCACCACCAGGGGACCTCTAACTATGGCTACACCTTC.

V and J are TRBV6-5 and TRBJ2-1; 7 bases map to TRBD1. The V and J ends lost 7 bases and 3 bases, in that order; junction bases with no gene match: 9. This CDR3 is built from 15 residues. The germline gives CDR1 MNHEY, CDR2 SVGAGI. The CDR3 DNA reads TGTGCCAGCATTCCAGACAGGGAACGCTACAATGAGCAGTTCTTC. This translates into CASIPDRERYNEQFF.

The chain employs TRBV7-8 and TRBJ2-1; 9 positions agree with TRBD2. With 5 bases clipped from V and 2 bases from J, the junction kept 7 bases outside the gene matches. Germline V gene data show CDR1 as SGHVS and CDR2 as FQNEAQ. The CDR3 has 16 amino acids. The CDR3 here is CASSRGGGGAYNEQFF. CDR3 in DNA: TGTGCCAGCAGCAGAGGCGGCGGGGGGGCCTACAATGAGCAGTTCTTC.

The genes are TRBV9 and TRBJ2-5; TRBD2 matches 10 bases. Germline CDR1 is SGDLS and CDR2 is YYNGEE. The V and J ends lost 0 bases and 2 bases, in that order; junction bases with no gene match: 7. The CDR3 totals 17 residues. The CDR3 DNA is TGTGCCAGCAGCGTAGATCCAGCGGGGGGGGTACAAGAGACCCAGTACTTC. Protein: CASSVDPAGGVQETQYF. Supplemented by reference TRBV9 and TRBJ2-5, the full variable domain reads DSGVTQTPKHLITATGQRVTLRCSPRSGDLSVYWYQQSLDQGLQFLIQYYNGEERAKGNILERFSAQQFPDLHSELNLSSLELGDSALYFCASSVDPAGGVQETQYFGPGTRLLVL.

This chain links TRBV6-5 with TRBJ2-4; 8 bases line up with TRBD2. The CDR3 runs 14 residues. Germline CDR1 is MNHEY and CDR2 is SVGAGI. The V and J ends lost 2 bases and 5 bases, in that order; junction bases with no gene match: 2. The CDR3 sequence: CASSYAGLENIQYF. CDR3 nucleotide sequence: TGTGCCAGCAGTTACGCGGGACTAGAAAACATTCAGTACTTC.